These 18 T cell receptor beta chains originate from one sample sequenced in a study of cytomegalovirus exposure and HLA in healthy donors. 60 Vbeta and 13 Jbeta primers were used in PCR. The protocol was immunoSEQ multiplex PCR, while the TCRdb copy is restricted to in-frame clones and leaves out a portion. The profile shows 150,000 to 200,000 clones, roughly 78% of them singletons. Sequenced material: PBMCs. The receptor source for this set is a boy younger than 18 in good health and CMV-seronegative.

This clone was seen only a few times. DNA of the CDR3: TGCAGCGTTGGTAGCGGGAGCACAGATACGCAGTATTTT. It yields the protein CSVGSGSTDTQYF. The chain is built from TRBV29-1 and TRBJ2-3, with 7 bases that match TRBD2. This CDR3 region has 13 residues. With 4 bases clipped from V and 0 bases from J, the junction kept 1 base outside the gene matches. Germline V gene sequence: CDR1 SQVTM, CDR2 ANQGSEA.

The V call is TRBV25-1, the J call TRBJ2-3, with 7 bases fitting TRBD2. CDR1 is MGHDK and CDR2 is SYGVNS in the germline V gene. The CDR3 loop spans 16 amino acids. V lost 0 bases and J lost 8; bases outside the gene matches: 11. The CDR3 nucleotides read TGTGCCAGCAGTGAATACTTCGCGGGAGTCAAAGCTACGCAGTATTTT. It is translated as CASSEYFAGVKATQYF. Filled out from reference TRBV25-1 and TRBJ2-3, the complete variable domain reads EADIYQTPRYLVIGTGKKITLECSQTMGHDKMYWYQQDPGMELHLIHYSYGVNSTEKGDLSSESTVSRIRTEHFPLTLESARPSHTSQYLCASSEYFAGVKATQYFGPGTRLTVL.

This rearrangement joins TRBV27 to TRBJ2-5, with a possible D match to TRBD1 (5 bases). The better agreement between TRBJ2-7 and the DNA end casts doubt on the J call. Germline-derived CDR1 and CDR2 are MNHEY and SMNVEV (reference sequence). This CDR3 has 14 residues. CDR3 region: CASSFLGPRYEQYF. The CDR3 DNA reads as TGTGCCAGCAGTTTTTTGGGGCCGCGCTACGAGCAGTACTTC.

The chain employs TRBV7-6 and TRBJ2-5; D remains unclear. CDR3 length equals 14 residues. CDR1 is SGHVS, CDR2 FNYEAQ, per germline. Trimming pared 2 bases from V and 3 bases from J, leaving 10 bases between. DNA for the CDR3: TGTGCCAGCAGCTTAACGGTCCGTGAAGAGACCCAGTACTTC. Protein: CASSLTVREETQYF. Full variable domain (missing parts from reference TRBV7-6 and TRBJ2-5): GAGVSQSPRYKVTKRGQDVALRCDPISGHVSLYWYRQALGQGPEFLTYFNYEAQQDKSGLPNDRFSAERPEGSISTLTIQRTEQRDSAMYRCASSLTVREETQYFGPGTRLLVL.

V is TRBV11-2 and J is TRBJ2-6; 7 bases are shared with TRBD1. Germline V gives CDR1 SGHAT, CDR2 FQNNGV. The CDR3 is 16 amino acids. The V and J ends lost 4 bases and 4 bases, in that order; junction bases with no gene match: 7. The CDR3 sequence is CASSSRGRFGANVLTF. Here the CDR3 DNA reads TGTGCCAGCAGCTCTAGGGGGCGCTTCGGGGCCAACGTCCTGACTTTC.

The chain carries TRBV5-1 and TRBJ1-6; 8 bases line up with TRBD1. Germline CDR1 is SGHRS and CDR2 is YFSETQ. There are 13 residues in the CDR3. After removal of 7 bases from V and 10 bases from J, the junction contained 7 bases not matched to a gene. The CDR3 DNA reads TGCGCCAGCGCGACAGGGGACAACTCACCCCTCCACTTT. Translated, it gives CASATGDNSPLHF.

This chain uses TRBV5-1 with TRBJ1-5; TRBD1 might be the D (5 bases). The CDR3 has 14 residues. V gave up 3 bases and J gave up 6 bases, with 13 bases separating them. Looked up from germline, CDR1 is SGHRS and CDR2 is YFSETQ. CDR3 DNA: TGCGCCAGCAGCTCGGTGGGGGGGGGTCAGCCCCAGCATTTT. Translated, it gives CASSSVGGGQPQHF.

J is TRBJ2-1 and V is TRBV19; 11 bases are shared with TRBD2. CDR3 length: 14 residues. J lost 8 bases, V lost 5 bases, and 5 bases had no gene match. Germline V lookup: CDR1 LNHDA, CDR2 SQIVND (reference sequence). The CDR3 bases are TGTGCCAGTAGTCGACTAGCGGGACGGGATGAGCAGTTCTTC. Amino acid sequence: CASSRLAGRDEQFF. Complete variable domain (other parts from reference TRBV19 and TRBJ2-1): DGGITQSPKYLFRKEGQNVTLSCEQNLNHDAMYWYRQDPGQGLRLIYYSQIVNDFQKGDIAEGYSVSREKKESFPLTVTSAQKNPTAFYLCASSRLAGRDEQFFGPGTRLTVL.

This rearrangement joins TRBV6-5 to TRBJ1-1; tentative D call: TRBD1 (6 bases). Trimming stripped 7 bases from V and 4 bases from J, with 19 bases between. This CDR3 has 15 residues. The germline gives CDR1 MNHEY, CDR2 SVGAGI. The CDR3 loop reads CASTRGTGWGTEAFF. The CDR3, as DNA: TGTGCCAGCACCCGGGGTACAGGGTGGGGCACTGAAGCTTTCTTT.

The chain employs TRBV6-5 and TRBJ1-1; D ambiguous. This CDR3 region has 12 residues. CDR1 is MNHEY and CDR2 is SVGAGI in the germline V gene. With 7 bases removed from V and 4 bases from J, the gap between germline ends came to 10 bases. The CDR3, as DNA: TGTGCCAGCATTTCAGATGCCACTGAAGCTTTCTTT. Its protein product is CASISDATEAFF.

V gene TRBV7-3 combines with J gene TRBJ2-7, with TRBD2 identical over 9 bases. Trimming at V came to 3 bases and at J to 0 bases, leaving 3 bases not matched to a gene. The germline V gene encodes CDR1 SGHTA and CDR2 FQGTGA. The CDR3 extends over 15 amino acids. CDR3: CASSLAAGGSYEQYF. The CDR3 DNA follows: TGTGCCAGCAGCTTGGCAGCGGGGGGCTCCTACGAGCAGTACTTC.

This sequence joins TRBV7-9 and TRBJ2-4; D not certain. CDR3 size: 13 residues. Trimming stripped 5 bases from V and 0 bases from J, with 5 bases between. Looked up from germline, CDR1 is SEHNR and CDR2 is FQNEAQ (reference sequence). CDR3 protein: CASSPKAKNIQYF. The CDR3 DNA reads TGTGCCAGCAGCCCAAAAGCCAAAAACATTCAGTACTTC.

This chain links TRBV5-1 with TRBJ2-1, with D unclear. CDR3 size: 15 residues. Trimming pared 4 bases from V and 3 bases from J, leaving 14 bases between. Germline loops: CDR1 SGHRS, CDR2 YFSETQ. The CDR3 sequence is CASSQLFPGYNEQFF. In DNA, the CDR3 is TGCGCCAGCAGCCAGCTATTTCCGGGCTACAATGAGCAGTTCTTC.

V gene TRBV7-9 combines with J gene TRBJ1-2; D is ambiguous. With 1 base removed from V and 0 bases from J, the gap between germline ends came to 6 bases. The length of the CDR3 is 14 residues. In germline, CDR1 is SEHNR, CDR2 FQNEAQ (reference sequence). In nucleotides, the CDR3 is TGTGCCAGCAGCTTAGTGGGAGCTAACTATGGCTACACCTTC. It encodes CASSLVGANYGYTF.

This clone was seen only once. The chain is built from TRBV4-3 and TRBJ1-1, with 8 bases matching TRBD1. The CDR3 loop spans 14 amino acids. V dropped 3 bases and J dropped 7; count of bases not matched to a gene: 7. Germline V gives CDR1 LGHNA, CDR2 YSLEER. CDR3 in amino acids: CASSHDQGAVEAFF. The CDR3 nucleotides are TGCGCCAGCAGCCATGACCAGGGGGCAGTTGAAGCTTTCTTT.

This chain connects TRBV29-1 to TRBJ1-2; the D gene is possibly TRBD1 (5 bases). Looked up from germline, CDR1 is SQVTM and CDR2 is ANQGSEA. The CDR3 sequence is 13 residues long. Between the trimmed V and J ends, which lost 1 base and 7 bases, there was a span of 13 bases. CDR3 bases: TGCAGCGTTGAAGCCCAGGGTTCTGGTGGCTACACCTTC. This sequence encodes CSVEAQGSGGYTF. Together with reference TRBV29-1 and TRBJ1-2, the CDR3 gives the full variable domain: SAVISQKPSRDICQRGTSLTIQCQVDSQVTMMFWYRQQPGQSLTLIATANQGSEATYESGFVIDKFPISRPNLTFSTLTVSNMSPEDSSIYLCSVEAQGSGGYTFGSGTRLTVV.

This clone occurred once. This chain joins TRBV15 and TRBJ1-4; D is ambiguous. Per germline, CDR1 LNHNV and CDR2 YYDKDF (reference sequence). Trimming cost V 2 bases and J 7 bases, with 14 bases left between them. This CDR3 region has 15 residues. The CDR3 sequence: CATSRSGREAEKLFF. The CDR3, as DNA: TGTGCCACCAGCAGATCCGGAAGGGAGGCTGAAAAACTGTTTTTT.

V gene TRBV6-1 combines with J gene TRBJ2-1, with TRBD1 identical over 9 bases. The CDR3 consists of 15 residues. Per the germline V gene, CDR1 is MNHNS and CDR2 is SASEGT. The V segment lost 3 bases and the J segment 6 bases; nucleotides outside the gene matches: 6. DNA for the CDR3: TGTGCCAGCAGTGAGGGGACAGGGAGGGGCAATGAGCAGTTCTTC. Translating gives CASSEGTGRGNEQFF.